The next 23 T cell receptor beta chains were all read from a single sample in a study of T cell repertoires in cytomegalovirus infection. TCRdb analysed the reads with MiXCR anew, one entry per CDR3 protein. The sample lists nearly 550,000 distinct CDR3 sequences, approximately 16% seen once, with about 24% in the top ten. Sequencing was performed on CD8+ T cells from PBMCs. These receptors originate from a human donor in good health (CMV status not recorded). Some clones in this sample may be carry-over from other donors' samples.

This clonotype appeared many times. The V gene is TRBV12-3 or TRBV12-4, the J gene TRBJ1-1; 8 nucleotides agree with TRBD1. The CDR3 totals 14 residues. The V segment lost 6 bases and the J segment 4 bases; nucleotides outside the gene matches: 7. The CDR3 DNA is TGTGCCAGCAGGCCCGGGACAGGTACCACTGAAGCTTTCTTT. Translation gives CASRPGTGTTEAFF.

The sample holds many counts of this clonotype. The V and J genes are TRBV12-3 or TRBV12-4 and TRBJ1-6; the D is unclear. The germline V and J ends were trimmed by 4 bases and 7 bases, with 8 bases remaining between them. The CDR3 is 13 residues long. CDR3 DNA: TGTGCCAGCAGTTCCGCGACCAATTCACCCCTCCACTTT. Translated: CASSSATNSPLHF.

This clonotype was recorded once. Its ends do not fully match the called genes, so a read error is possible. Written as DNA, the CDR3 is TGTGCTAGTCGTTTGGTATGGATAATAGGGGCCGTCCCCTACAATGAGCAGTTCTTC. Translating gives CASRLVWIIGAVPYNEQFF. The J gene is TRBJ2-1, the V gene TRBV12-5; TRBD1 might be the D (5 bases). The CDR3 length is 19 residues. Germline CDR1 and CDR2: LGHNT and FRNRAP.

V is TRBV7-9 and J is TRBJ2-1; 9 bases line up with TRBD2. The CDR3 sequence is 17 residues long. Per germline, CDR1 SEHNR and CDR2 FQNEAQ (reference sequence). J was trimmed by 2 bases and V by 4 bases; bases with no gene match: 9. Here the CDR3 reads CASSSRTSDLTYNEQFF. The CDR3 DNA reads as TGTGCCAGCAGCTCGAGGACTAGCGATTTGACCTACAATGAGCAGTTCTTC.

With respect to this clonotype: This may be a read error, as it is one base from a much larger clone. The chain couples TRBV7-7 to TRBJ2-1; D call uncertain. The CDR3 covers 13 residues. Germline V CDR1 and CDR2: SSHAT, FNYEAQ (reference sequence). The CDR3: CASSPTSYNERFF. The CDR3 DNA sequence: TGTGCTAGCAGCCCCACCTCCTACAATGAGCGGTTCTTC.

The DNA of the CDR3 is TGTGCCAGCAGTTTCGGCGAAGGCTCCTACGAGCAGTACTTC. Encoded protein: CASSFGEGSYEQYF. The chain joins TRBV27 to TRBJ2-7; no clear D. With 3 bases removed from V and 0 bases from J, the gap between germline ends came to 9 bases. CDR3 length equals 14 residues. Germline V lookup: CDR1 MNHEY, CDR2 SMNVEV (reference sequence).

This clonotype occurred many times. This chain connects TRBV6-1 to TRBJ1-2, with TRBD1 as a possible D gene (6 bases). V lost 5 bases and J lost 8, with 30 bases in between. CDR3 length equals 18 residues. Germline CDR1 is MNHNS and CDR2 is SASEGT. This CDR3 reads CASSSSSILTGRWGGYTF. In DNA, the CDR3 is TGTGCCAGCAGTTCCTCCTCTATTCTGACAGGTCGGTGGGGAGGCTACACCTTC.

V and J are TRBV4-1 and TRBJ1-6; D is uncertain. The V end lost 0 bases, the J end lost 8 bases, and 2 bases lay between the germline ends. The CDR3 is 12 residues long. Germline V gene data show CDR1 as MGHRA and CDR2 as YSYEKL. The CDR3 here is CASSQEYSPLHF. The CDR3, as DNA: TGCGCCAGCAGCCAAGAATATTCACCCCTCCACTTT.

This clonotype was found a few times. This chain links TRBV6-5 with TRBJ2-2, with D perhaps matching TRBD1 (5 bases). V was trimmed by 4 bases and J by 1 base, leaving 10 bases between them. The germline gives CDR1 MNHEY, CDR2 SVGAGI. The CDR3 consists of 15 residues. The CDR3 loop is CASSSHQGNTGELFF. CDR3 DNA sequence: TGTGCCAGCAGTTCCCACCAGGGGAACACCGGGGAGCTGTTTTTT.

Ten or more counts support this clonotype. The chain links TRBV11-2 to TRBJ2-7, with D unresolved. The CDR3 extends over 15 amino acids. Trimming cost V 3 bases and J 5 bases, with 17 bases left between them. Germline V gives CDR1 SGHAT, CDR2 FQNNGV. The CDR3 sequence: CASSFSYTARNEQYF. CDR3 in DNA: TGTGCCAGCAGCTTTAGCTACACGGCGAGGAACGAGCAGTACTTC.

This clonotype was seen repeatedly, ten times or more. The chain combines TRBV10-3 with TRBJ2-5; possibly TRBD2 for D (6 bases). The CDR3 extends over 16 amino acids. V was trimmed by 11 bases and J by 0 bases, leaving 22 bases between them. Germline CDR1 is ENHRY and CDR2 is SYGVKD. The CDR3 bases are TGTGCCGCAGAGGCGGAGGGACCCCCGTACCAAGAGACCCAGTACTTC. The encoded protein is CAAEAEGPPYQETQYF.

The chain recombines TRBV27 with TRBJ1-5; D is possibly TRBD1 (5 bases). The CDR3 extends over 13 amino acids. CDR1 is MNHEY, CDR2 SMNVEV, per germline (reference sequence). V was cut by 5 bases and J by 6 bases, with 11 bases left in between. The CDR3 bases are TGTGCCAGCAGTACGGGGGGTAGTCAGCCCCAGCATTTT. Translation: CASSTGGSQPQHF.

This clonotype has only a few counts. This sequence joins TRBV12-5 and TRBJ2-1; 9 nucleotides match TRBD2. V lost 1 base, J lost 5 bases, and 18 bases stayed unmatched. Germline V CDR1 and CDR2: LGHNT, FRNRAP. This CDR3 is 20 amino acids long. In DNA, the CDR3 is TGTGCTAGTGGTTTGGAGATAAGGCTAGCGGGGTACATTGGGGACAATGAGCAGTTCTTC. Translating it yields CASGLEIRLAGYIGDNEQFF.

The table lists this clonotype with a few counts. The rearrangement links TRBV20-1 to TRBJ1-1, with TRBD1 as a possible D gene (5 bases). V was cut by 6 bases and J by 0 bases, with 8 bases left in between. There are 12 residues in the CDR3. Germline V gene lookup returns CDR1 DFQATT and CDR2 SNEGSKA (reference sequence). The CDR3 is CSAPGVNTEAFF. The CDR3 DNA reads TGCAGTGCCCCGGGGGTGAACACTGAAGCTTTCTTT.

This clonotype was recorded at least ten times. The chain recombines TRBV10-2 with TRBJ1-2, with D maybe TRBD1 (5 bases). This CDR3 has 14 residues. Germline V gene lookup returns CDR1 WSHSY and CDR2 SAAADI. Trimming took 0 bases from V and 6 from J, leaving 11 bases between them. Written as DNA, the CDR3 is TGCGCCAGCAGTGAGTCATTAGGGGCGGATGGCTACACCTTC. Its protein is CASSESLGADGYTF.

In its sample, this clonotype was seen many times. The J gene is TRBJ1-1, the V gene TRBV4-1; D may be TRBD1 (5 bases). This CDR3 has 16 residues. V gave up 1 base and J gave up 0 bases, with 12 bases separating them. Germline-derived CDR1 and CDR2 are MGHRA and YSYEKL. The CDR3 protein is CASSQALGRLNTEAFF. In nucleotides, the CDR3 is TGCGCCAGCAGCCAAGCCCTGGGACGGCTGAACACTGAAGCTTTCTTT.

This clonotype was counted many times. A read error is possible here, since a much larger clone lies one base away. The rearrangement joins TRBV7-2 to TRBJ2-1; 8 positions agree with TRBD2. The V and J ends lost 5 bases and 0 bases, in that order; junction bases with no gene match: 3. Germline V lookup: CDR1 SGHTA, CDR2 FQGNSA. The CDR3 runs to 15 residues. This CDR3 is CASSLSGISYNEQFF. For the CDR3, the DNA is TGTGCCAGCAGCCTTAGCGGGATCTCCTACAATGAGCAGTTCTTC.

This clonotype was counted many times. The rearrangement uses TRBV7-8 and TRBJ2-1, with 8 bases aligning to TRBD2. CDR3 length equals 17 residues. Germline loops: CDR1 SGHVS, CDR2 FQNEAQ. For the CDR3, the DNA is TGTGCAACCTTCAAACCGGGACTAGTGGGGTTCTACAATGAGCAGTTCTTC. Its protein is CATFKPGLVGFYNEQFF.

At least ten counts were recorded for this clonotype. V and J are TRBV15 and TRBJ2-7; D not certain. Germline loops: CDR1 LNHNV, CDR2 YYDKDF (reference sequence). Between the trimmed V and J ends, which lost 1 base and 6 bases, there was a span of 7 bases. The CDR3 sequence is 12 residues long. The CDR3 coding sequence is TGTGCCACCAGCAGAGCTTTTAGCGAGCAGTACTTC. Translating gives CATSRAFSEQYF.

The gene calls are TRBV20-1 and TRBJ2-1; D possibly corresponds to TRBD1 (6 bases). CDR1 and CDR2 from the germline V gene are DFQATT and SNEGSKA (reference sequence). The V end lost 3 bases, the J end lost 8 bases, and 20 bases lay between the germline ends. The CDR3 runs 15 residues. The CDR3 bases are TGCAGTGCTAGCTTCAGACAGGACCCACAATATGAGCAGTTCTTC. As protein: CSASFRQDPQYEQFF.

About this clonotype: It may be a read error: a sequence one base away is much more abundant. The genes are TRBV7-6 and TRBJ2-3; the D gene is possibly TRBD2 (7 bases). The V end was cut by 5 bases, the J end by 5 bases, with 14 bases between. The V gene's germline CDR1 is SGHVS and CDR2 FNYEAQ. The CDR3 length is 14 residues. The DNA of the CDR3 is TGTGCCAGCAGCAGGGGGGGGCTAAAAGATACGCAGTATTTT. This sequence encodes CASSRGGLKDTQYF. Full variable domain (outside the CDR3, taken from reference TRBV7-6 and TRBJ2-3): GAGVSQSPRYKVTKRGQDVALRCDPISGHVSLYWYRQALGQGPEFLTYFNYEAQQDKSGLPNDRFSAERPEGSISTLTIQRTEQRDSAMYRCASSRGGLKDTQYFGPGTRLTVL.

J is TRBJ2-7 and V is TRBV20-1; tentatively, D is TRBD1 (7 bases). V gave up 0 bases and J gave up 4 bases, with 13 bases separating them. This CDR3 has 14 amino acids. Germline CDR1 DFQATT, CDR2 SNEGSKA (reference sequence). CDR3 protein: CSARDGQGGYEQYF. As DNA, the CDR3 is TGCAGTGCTAGAGATGGGCAGGGGGGTTACGAGCAGTACTTC.

The table lists this clonotype with many counts. Here the CDR3 reads CASSYLRQGAGNIQYF. The CDR3 region has the DNA TGTGCCAGCAGCTATCTTCGACAGGGGGCCGGGAACATTCAGTACTTC. The V and J genes are TRBV13 and TRBJ2-4, with TRBD1 matching 10 bases. The V gene end was trimmed by 4 bases and the J gene end by 7 bases; junction bases not matched to a gene: 10. From germline, CDR1 is PRHDT and CDR2 FYEKMQ (reference sequence). CDR3 size: 16 residues. The full variable domain, rest sourced from reference TRBV13 and TRBJ2-4, is AAGVIQSPRHLIKEKRETATLKCYPIPRHDTVYWYQQGPGQDPQFLISFYEKMQSDKGSIPDRFSAQQFSDYHSELNMSSLELGDSALYFCASSYLRQGAGNIQYFGAGTRLSVL.